This T cell receptor (beta chain) comes out of a study of identical twins. TCRdb fed the 5' RACE reads into MiXCR, producing one record per CDR3 protein. The table shows hundreds of thousands of distinct CDR3 sequences, with around 8.1% occurring only once. The table lists this clonotype with a few counts. From germline, CDR1 is SGHTA and CDR2 FQGTGA. The V and J ends lost 4 bases and 1 base respectively, with 7 bases between them. The CDR3 is made up of 14 amino acids. The same specimen was also included in a second study, on yellow fever vaccine responses in identical twins.

The specimen was memory (CD45RO+) T cells sorted from blood. The rearrangement joins TRBV7-3 to TRBJ2-2; D gene uncertain. This TCR was recovered from a woman between 18 and 30 years old in good health. The CDR3 DNA follows: TGTGCCAGCAGCTATGCATTGAACACCGGGGAGCTGTTTTTT. It codes for CASSYALNTGELFF.